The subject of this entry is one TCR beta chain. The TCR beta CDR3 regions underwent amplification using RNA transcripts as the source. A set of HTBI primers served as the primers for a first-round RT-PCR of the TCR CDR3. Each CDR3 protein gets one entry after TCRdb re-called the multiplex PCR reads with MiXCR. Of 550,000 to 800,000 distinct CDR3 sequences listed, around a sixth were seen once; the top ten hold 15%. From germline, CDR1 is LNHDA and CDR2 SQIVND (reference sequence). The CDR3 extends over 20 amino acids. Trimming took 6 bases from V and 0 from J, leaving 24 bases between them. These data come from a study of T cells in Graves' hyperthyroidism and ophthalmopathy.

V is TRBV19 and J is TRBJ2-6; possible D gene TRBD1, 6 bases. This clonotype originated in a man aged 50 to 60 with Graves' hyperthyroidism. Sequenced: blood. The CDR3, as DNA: TGTGCCAGTAGCAAAAGACAGGCGCTTTCCTTAAGCTCTGGGGCCAACGTCCTGACTTTC. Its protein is CASSKRQALSLSSGANVLTF.